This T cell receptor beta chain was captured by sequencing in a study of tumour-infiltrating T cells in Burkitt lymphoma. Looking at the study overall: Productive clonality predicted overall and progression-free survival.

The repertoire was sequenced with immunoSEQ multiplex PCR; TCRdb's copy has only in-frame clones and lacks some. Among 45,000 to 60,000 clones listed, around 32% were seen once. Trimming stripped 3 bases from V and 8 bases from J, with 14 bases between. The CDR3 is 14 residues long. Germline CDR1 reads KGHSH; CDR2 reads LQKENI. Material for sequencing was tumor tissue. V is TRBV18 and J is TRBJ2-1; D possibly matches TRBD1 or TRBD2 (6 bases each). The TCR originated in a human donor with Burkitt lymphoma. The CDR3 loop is CASSPASGADEQFF. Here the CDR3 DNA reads TGTGCCAGCTCACCCGCCTCGGGGGCGGATGAGCAGTTCTTC.